This TCR beta chain was recovered during a study of T cells after posttransplantation cyclophosphamide. Busulfan-fludarabine conditioning, marrow transplant, and cyclophosphamide on days +3 and +4 were administered. Study-level findings and limits: TRB overlap between skin or GI tissue T cells and blood was limited.

In regard to this clone: Its antigen is unidentified.

Using immunoSEQ multiplex PCR, the repertoire was profiled, and TCRdb retains in-frame clones only, with some absent. This table has some 3,100 clones, approximately 85% appearing once. Per the germline V gene, CDR1 is MDHEN and CDR2 is SYDVKM. The trim removed 4 bases at V and 7 bases at J, leaving 7 bases unmatched. The CDR3 extends over 14 amino acids. Specimen: PBMCs, collected after allogeneic stem cell transplant with posttransplant cyclophosphamide. The TCR was taken from a female patient aged 50 to 60 who received an allogeneic stem cell transplant from an unrelated donor, was CMV-positive, and had acute and chronic GVHD. Some T cells could come from the graft donor. The J gene is TRBJ1-5, the V gene TRBV28; 7 bases fit TRBD1. The chain's CDR3 is CASSSRTGLQPQHF. CDR3 bases: TGTGCCAGCAGTTCCCGGACAGGTCTGCAGCCCCAGCATTTT.